This T cell receptor (beta chain) was profiled in a study of control samples from healthy donors and cancer patients. With 0 bases removed from V and 5 bases from J, the gap between germline ends came to 15 bases. CDR3 length: 16 residues. In germline, CDR1 is SGHRS, CDR2 YFSETQ. TCRdb keeps only in-frame clones here, not all; method: immunoSEQ multiplex PCR. The data show 63,000 or so clones, with more than 70% seen just once and 5% to 6.5% held by the top ten. The chain is built from TRBV5-1 and TRBJ1-3, with D unclear. The sequenced material came from PBMCs. The TCR comes from a man aged 55-75 years with colorectal cancer. CDR3 nucleotide sequence: TGCGCCAGCAGCTTGGACGTTACCGAGGGAAGAAACACCATATATTTT. Translation gives CASSLDVTEGRNTIYF.